The 8 T cell receptor beta chains reported below all come from one sample, sequenced in a study of blood T cells in healthy people across ages. PCR was performed a second time for 7 to 11 cycles using a sample-barcoded 5' primer and a J-beta primer mix. Via MiXCR, TCRdb re-called the 5' RACE reads, giving one row per CDR3 protein. The sample consists of 600,000 or so distinct CDR3 sequences, approximately 21% of them appearing once. Sequencing was carried out using blood. These receptors all come from a man aged 70-80 years in good health.

The V gene is TRBV5-6, the J gene TRBJ2-7; D perhaps matches TRBD1 (5 bases). Trimming removed 0 bases at V and 2 bases at J, with 9 bases between. The CDR3 runs to 14 residues. Germline V gene data show CDR1 as SGHDT and CDR2 as YYEEEE. CDR3 nucleotides: TGTGCCAGCAGCTTGGGACAGATAACCTACGAGCAGTACTTC. It codes for CASSLGQITYEQYF. Based on the CDR3 plus reference TRBV5-6 and TRBJ2-7, the full variable domain is DAGVTQSPTHLIKTRGQQVTLRCSPKSGHDTVSWYQQALGQGPQFIFQYYEEEERQRGNFPDRFSGHQFPNYSSELNVNALLLGDSALYLCASSLGQITYEQYFGPGTRLTVT.

V and J are TRBV18 and TRBJ2-1, with TRBD2 matching 14 bases. The J call may be in error: the DNA end matches TRBJ2-5 better. CDR1 is KGHSH and CDR2 is LQKENI in the germline V gene. The CDR3 covers 18 residues. The CDR3 sequence is CASSVGLAGGSNQETQYF. The CDR3 region has the DNA TGTGCCAGCTCGGTTGGACTAGCGGGAGGATCCAATCAAGAGACCCAGTACTTC.

The chain links TRBV9 to TRBJ2-4; D may be TRBD2 (5 bases). The CDR3 has 14 residues. V dropped 3 bases and J dropped 9 bases, with 16 bases sitting between them. Germline V CDR1 and CDR2: SGDLS, YYNGEE. The CDR3 DNA reads as TGTGCCAGCAGCGGCGGGCTTGAAAGCGGCATTCAGTACTTC. This sequence encodes CASSGGLESGIQYF.

V is TRBV10-3 and J is TRBJ2-5, with a possible D match to TRBD1 (5 bases). The CDR3 covers 13 residues. The V and J ends lost 6 bases and 2 bases respectively, with 10 bases between them. CDR1 is ENHRY, CDR2 SYGVKD, per germline. CDR3 DNA sequence: TGTGCCATCAGACCTCAGGGACAAGAGACCCAGTACTTC. Translation: CAIRPQGQETQYF.

This clonotype was seen only a few times. The chain combines TRBV27 with TRBJ2-1; D might be TRBD1 or TRBD2, each matching 6 bases. This CDR3 comprises 13 residues. Germline CDR1 and CDR2: MNHEY and SMNVEV (reference sequence). Between the trimmed V and J ends, which lost 3 bases and 10 bases, there was a span of 13 bases. CDR3 region: CASSLWGASEQFF. The CDR3 DNA reads as TGTGCCAGCAGTTTGTGGGGGGCCAGCGAGCAGTTCTTC.

This clonotype was seen ten or more times. The chain recombines TRBV5-4 with TRBJ2-7; D is possibly TRBD2 (6 bases). Germline V gives CDR1 SGHNT, CDR2 YYREEE (reference sequence). The CDR3 length is 15 residues. V was clipped by 4 bases and J by 7 bases, with 21 bases between them. CDR3 nucleotides: TGTGCCAGCAGCATGGGGGTAGCGGCCCCTGAGGAGCAGTACTTC. It specifies CASSMGVAAPEEQYF.

Only a few counts were recorded for this clonotype. The chain joins TRBV20-1 to TRBJ2-5; D unresolved. The CDR3 has 11 residues. V was pared by 2 bases and J by 2 bases, with 3 bases between. CDR1 and CDR2 from the germline V gene are DFQATT and SNEGSKA (reference sequence). CDR3: CSARQQETQYF. DNA of the CDR3: TGCAGTGCTAGACAGCAAGAGACCCAGTACTTC.

The chain couples TRBV6-6 to TRBJ2-2, with TRBD2 identical over 12 bases. V dropped 5 bases and J dropped 5; count of bases not matched to a gene: 3. The CDR3 is 15 residues long. The V gene's germline CDR1 is MNHNY and CDR2 SVGAGI (reference sequence). The CDR3 DNA sequence: TGTGCCAGCAGTCCCCTAGCGGGAGGGACCGGGGAGCTGTTTTTT. This translates into CASSPLAGGTGELFF.